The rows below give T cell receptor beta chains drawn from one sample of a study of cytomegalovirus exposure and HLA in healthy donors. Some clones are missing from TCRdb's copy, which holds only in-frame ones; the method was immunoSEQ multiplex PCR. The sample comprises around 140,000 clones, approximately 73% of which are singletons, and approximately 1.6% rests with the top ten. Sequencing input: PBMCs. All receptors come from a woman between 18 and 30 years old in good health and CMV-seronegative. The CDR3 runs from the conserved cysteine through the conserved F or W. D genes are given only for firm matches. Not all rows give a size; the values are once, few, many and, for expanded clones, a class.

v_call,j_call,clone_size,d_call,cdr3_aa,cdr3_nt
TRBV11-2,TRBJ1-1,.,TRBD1,CASRRTGRTEAFF,TGTGCCAGCAGGCGGACAGGGCGGACTGAAGCTTTCTTT
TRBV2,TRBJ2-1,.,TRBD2,CASSLGLAVAYNEQFF,TGTGCCAGCAGTCTGGGGCTAGCGGTAGCCTACAATGAGCAGTTCTTC
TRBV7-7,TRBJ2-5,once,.,CASSPRQSGETQYF,TGTGCTAGCAGCCCCCGACAAAGCGGGGAGACCCAGTACTTC
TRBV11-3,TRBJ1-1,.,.,CASSLDGLRNTEAFF,TGTGCCAGCAGCTTAGATGGACTTAGGAACACTGAAGCTTTCTTT
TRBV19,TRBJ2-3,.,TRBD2,CASSTGTSAADTQYF,TGTGCCAGTAGTACCGGGACTAGCGCAGCAGATACGCAGTATTTT
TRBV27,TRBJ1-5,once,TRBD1,CASSYGTGGKQPQHF,TGTGCCAGCAGTTACGGGACAGGGGGCAAACAGCCCCAGCATTTT
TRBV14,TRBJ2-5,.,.,CATDWCWTQYF,TGTGCCACCGACTGGTGTTGGACCCAGTACTTC
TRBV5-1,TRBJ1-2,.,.,CASSMGVTDYGYTF,TGCGCCAGCAGCATGGGGGTGACAGACTATGGCTACACCTTC
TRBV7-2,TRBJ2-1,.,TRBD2,CASSLRSGSLNEQFF,TGTGCCAGCAGCTTACGGAGCGGGAGTTTGAATGAGCAGTTCTTC
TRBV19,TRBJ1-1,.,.,CASNMNTEAFF,TGTGCCAGTAATATGAACACTGAAGCTTTCTTT
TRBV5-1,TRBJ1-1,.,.,CASSLGNRNTEAFF,TGCGCCAGCAGCTTGGGGAACAGAAACACTGAAGCTTTCTTT
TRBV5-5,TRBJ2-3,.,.,CASSLETRYTDTQYF,TGTGCCAGCAGCTTGGAGACACGATACACAGATACGCAGTATTTT
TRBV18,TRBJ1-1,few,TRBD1,CASSPGQGYTEAFF,TGTGCCAGCTCACCAGGACAGGGTTACACTGAAGCTTTCTTT
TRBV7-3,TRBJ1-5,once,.,CASSLKQGLPQHF,TGTGCCAGCAGCTTAAAACAGGGTCTGCCCCAGCATTTT
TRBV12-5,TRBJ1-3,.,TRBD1,CASGLDPRTGGSSGNTIYF,TGTGCTAGTGGTTTGGACCCTCGGACAGGGGGGAGCTCTGGAAACACCATATATTTT
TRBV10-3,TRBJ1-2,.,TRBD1,CAISVGQRSTLYGYTF,TGTGCCATCAGTGTGGGACAGAGGTCTACGCTCTATGGCTACACCTTC
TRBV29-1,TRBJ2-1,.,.,CSVDLASTKGYNEQFF,TGCAGCGTTGATCTAGCTAGCACGAAAGGCTACAATGAGCAGTTCTTC
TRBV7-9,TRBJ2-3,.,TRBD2,CASSRGGTRTDTQYF,TGTGCCAGCAGCCGCGGGGGGACCAGGACTGATACGCAGTATTTT
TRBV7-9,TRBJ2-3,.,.,CASSPPRDTPYTQYF,TGTGCCAGCAGCCCCCCTCGGGACACTCCGTATACGCAGTATTTT
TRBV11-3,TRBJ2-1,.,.,CASSFVGTVPSEQFF,TGTGCCAGCAGCTTTGTCGGGACTGTGCCTTCCGAGCAGTTCTTC
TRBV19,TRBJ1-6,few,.,CASSMTSNNNSPLHF,TGTGCCAGTAGTATGACAAGCAATAATAATTCACCCCTCCACTTT
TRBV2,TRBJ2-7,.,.,CASSEVGRGSAQYF,TGTGCCAGCAGTGAAGTCGGCAGAGGGTCTGCGCAGTACTTC
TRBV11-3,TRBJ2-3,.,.,CASSRRGYSETDTQYF,TGTGCCAGCTCCCGAAGAGGGTACAGCGAGACAGATACGCAGTATTTT
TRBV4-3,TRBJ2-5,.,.,CASSRADRRETQYF,TGCGCCAGCAGCCGAGCCGACAGGAGAGAGACCCAGTACTTC
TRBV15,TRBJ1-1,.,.,CATSRERELGTEAFF,TGTGCCACCAGCAGAGAGAGGGAACTGGGAACTGAAGCTTTCTTT
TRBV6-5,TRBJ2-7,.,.,CASSYSRAGDYYEQYF,TGTGCCAGCAGTTACTCGAGGGCAGGCGATTACTACGAGCAGTACTTC
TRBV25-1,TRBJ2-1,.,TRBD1,CASSAPRQGNLHNEQFF,TGTGCCAGCAGTGCCCCCAGACAGGGGAACTTACACAATGAGCAGTTCTTC
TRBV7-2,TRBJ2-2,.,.,CASSLFGGARTGELFF,TGTGCCAGCAGCTTATTTGGGGGCGCCCGAACCGGGGAGCTGTTTTTT
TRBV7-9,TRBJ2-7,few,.,CASSFTTGRGADEQYF,TGTGCCAGCAGCTTCACGACAGGCCGAGGGGCGGACGAGCAGTACTTC
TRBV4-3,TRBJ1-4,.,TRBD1,CASSQGRDRAAKLFF,TGCGCCAGCAGCCAGGGCCGGGACAGGGCTGCAAAACTGTTTTTT
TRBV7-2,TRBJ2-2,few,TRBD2,CASSWGGPGELFF,TGTGCCAGCAGCTGGGGGGGTCCCGGGGAGCTGTTTTTT
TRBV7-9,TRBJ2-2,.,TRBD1,CASSPLDREYGELFF,TGTGCCAGCAGCCCACTGGACAGGGAGTACGGGGAGCTGTTTTTT
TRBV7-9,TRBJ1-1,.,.,CASIPGVNTEAFF,TGTGCCAGCATTCCAGGGGTTAACACTGAAGCTTTCTTT
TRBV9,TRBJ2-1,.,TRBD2,CASSVAGRGPYNEQFF,TGTGCCAGCAGCGTAGCCGGGAGGGGCCCCTACAATGAGCAGTTCTTC
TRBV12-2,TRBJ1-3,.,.,CASRGQGRNTIYF,TGTGCAAGTCGAGGACAGGGTCGAAACACCATATATTTT
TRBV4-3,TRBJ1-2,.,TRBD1,CASSQAGTVPNYGYTF,TGCGCCAGCAGCCAAGCCGGGACAGTTCCTAACTATGGCTACACCTTC
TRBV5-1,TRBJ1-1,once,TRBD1,CASSSLTGRNTEAFF,TGCGCCAGCAGCTCGCTGACAGGGCGGAACACTGAAGCTTTCTTT
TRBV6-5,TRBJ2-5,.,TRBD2,CASRTAGMEKETQYF,TGTGCCAGCCGCACAGCGGGAATGGAAAAAGAGACCCAGTACTTC
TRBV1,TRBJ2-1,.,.,CTSSPSLLAGGPGNEQFF,TGCACCAGCAGCCCCAGCCTACTAGCGGGGGGGCCCGGGAATGAGCAGTTCTTC
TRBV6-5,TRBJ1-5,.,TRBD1,CASSFGTAGNQPQHF,TGTGCCAGCAGTTTTGGGACAGCGGGCAATCAGCCCCAGCATTTT
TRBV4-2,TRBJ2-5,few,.,CASSHRGRAETQYF,TGTGCCAGCAGCCATCGTGGCCGTGCAGAGACCCAGTACTTC
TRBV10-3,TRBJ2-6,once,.,CAIRPRTVGRAGANGLTF,TGTGCCATCAGACCCAGGACAGTTGGTCGGGCTGGGGCCAACGGCCTGACTTTC
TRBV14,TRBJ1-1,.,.,CASSPRGWAEAFF,TGTGCCAGCAGCCCCCGAGGATGGGCTGAAGCTTTCTTT
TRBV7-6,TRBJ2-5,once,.,CASSLAGSGETQYF,TGTGCCAGCAGCTTAGCTGGATCGGGGGAGACCCAGTACTTC
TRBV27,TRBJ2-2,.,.,CASSLFPLANTGELFF,TGTGCCAGCAGTTTATTTCCCCTAGCGAACACCGGGGAGCTGTTTTTT